A selection of T cell receptor beta chains follows, all from one sample in a study of blood T cells in healthy people across ages. A single record per CDR3 protein comes from TCRdb applying MiXCR to the 5' RACE reads. This sample has about 2 million distinct CDR3 sequences; around half occur once, and the top ten carry roughly 2%. Sequenced material: blood. Source of these receptors: a woman aged 40 to 49 in good health. Both conserved end residues are trimmed from each CDR3. Fields, in order: J gene, V gene, CDR3 protein.

TRBJ2-3 | TRBV10-1 | ASSDRLAGGMDTQY
TRBJ2-1 | TRBV24-1 | ATSEGLVSEQF
TRBJ2-5 | TRBV6-1 | ASSEALGRTQY
TRBJ1-6 | TRBV20-1 | SAQRQAGAYNSPLH
TRBJ2-7 | TRBV6-1 | ASGPVLDRSSYEQY
TRBJ1-1 | TRBV13 | ASSATDLGYMNTEAF
TRBJ1-1 | TRBV7-9 | ASSDYRGETEAF
. | TRBV18 | ASSPNGTLYEQY
TRBJ2-1 | TRBV4-3 | ASSPSRGGPVYEQF
. | TRBV3-1 | ASSQETQGYEQY
TRBJ1-2 | TRBV4-3 | ASSQGGEDYGYT
TRBJ1-1 | TRBV6-2/TRBV6-3 | ASRDNVGEAF
TRBJ2-1 | TRBV20-1 | SASSGGATNEQF
TRBJ2-1 | TRBV11-2 | ASSDTNRRSYNEQF
TRBJ1-2 | TRBV12-3/TRBV12-4 | ASSLGDGMHYGYT
TRBJ2-4 | TRBV9 | ASTPGLAKNIQY
TRBJ2-7 | TRBV3-1 | ASSQDKGYRLASYEQY
TRBJ2-1 | TRBV27 | ASSFTGRGNYNEQF
TRBJ2-6 | TRBV4-2 | ASSQGTASSGANVLT
TRBJ1-5 | TRBV29-1 | SVGKGFSNQPQH
TRBJ2-1 | TRBV6-5 | ASKSRGEQF
TRBJ1-4 | TRBV4-2 | ASSQKQGAEEKLF
TRBJ1-2 | TRBV9 | ASSVSNGNYGYT
TRBJ1-2 | TRBV10-3 | AISQATGYGYT
TRBJ1-2 | TRBV4-1 | ASSQEGTKGGGYT
TRBJ2-5 | TRBV5-1 | AGTREQY
TRBJ2-3 | TRBV20-1 | SAQRGGSLDTQY
TRBJ2-6 | TRBV6-1 | ASMASPGPTRSGANVLT
TRBJ1-6 | TRBV20-1 | SATTGTGDNSPLH
TRBJ2-7 | TRBV12-5 | ASGPLDRNSYEQY
TRBJ1-2 | TRBV6-5 | ASSYSTLQGAPRGYT
TRBJ2-1 | TRBV7-2 | ASSAKTSGGANEQF
TRBJ2-1 | TRBV7-9 | ASSLTTGGPLYNEQF
TRBJ2-1 | TRBV10-1 | ASSPAGVGGNEQF
TRBJ2-5 | TRBV29-1 | SVEDRGLKTQY
TRBJ1-2 | TRBV7-6 | ASSLGTGHNGYT
TRBJ2-3 | TRBV27 | ASSLGSRSTDTQY
TRBJ2-5 | TRBV12-3/TRBV12-4 | ASSRWDFQETQY
TRBJ2-5 | TRBV7-9 | ASSSKWTGGQETQY